This paragraph reports one T cell receptor beta chain. The clone's antigen remains unknown. The sample holds no much larger clone one base away, and base qualities are not on file. These data are taken from a study of human T cells and chemical hapten exposure listed by TCRdb under 2021. Study-wide context: For sensitization, 2% DPC in acetone was applied to a 2 cm by 2 cm area of upper inner arm skin. Patch testing on the upper back used Finn chambers containing 0.01% DPC, with scoring done after 6 days according to International Contact Dermatitis Research Group standards. Some 29 alopecia patients gave blood for TCR sequencing at one to four time points (pre-sensitization, 2, 6 and 24 weeks). Patients additionally received weekly therapeutic DPC doses to the scalp throughout the roughly 24-week study period. Libraries were combined into a pool for sequencing, and differences in TCR yield between samples came mainly from small differences in library volumes within the pool. Most of the patients in the cohort were female, and the cohort covered alopecia areata with under or over 50% scalp involvement, alopecia totalis and alopecia universalis. In alopecia patients, the study followed how the peripheral blood TCR repertoire changed in vivo over primary and secondary sensitization to diphenylcyclopropenone (DPC), a hapten. Blood samples were taken from patients before sensitization (week 0) and then at 2, 6 and about 24 weeks after DPC sensitization.

V is cut by 5 bases and J by 3 bases, and the space between the germline ends is 6 bases. The CDR3 runs 12 amino acids, cysteine and phenylalanine included. Only CDR3 DNA remains: 36 bases, in frame from the first base. Reading the germline V gene gives CDR1 MDHEN and CDR2 SYDVKM. Overall study outcomes, separate from this receptor: All patients had alopecia, a presumed autoimmune disease, so their immune response might differ from that of healthy individuals. Significantly more large CDR3 similarity clusters were formed by expanded TCRs than by pre-sensitization or healthy control sets, consistent with antigen-driven responses. Repeated subsampling changed both the strength of the expansion versus patch-test correlation and the threshold at which the correlation became significant. Patch test score correlated positively with the number of PT1 expanded TCRs, reaching significance at thresholds 8, 16 and 32 but not at 4. No change with DPC sensitization was found in the number of TCRs above 1 in 1000 frequency, and no evidence of global repertoire structure alterations was found.

According to the study, the label for this sample's time point signals: pre-sensitization, week 0. The sample's treatment or condition, from its label and the paper: therapeutic diphenylcyclopropenone sensitization with weekly scalp DPC. Blood at each patch-test visit was drawn before the patch test was applied. To be eligible, patients had to be aged 18 to 70, diagnosed with alopecia and judged suitable for DPC therapy, while pregnant patients were excluded. Total RNA was extracted from unfractionated whole blood collected in Tempus Blood RNA tubes. The library was produced with RACE. The instrument was a NextSeq 500. During library preparation, unique molecular identifiers were attached to individual cDNA molecules so that TCRs could be counted in a quantitative, reproducible way. Both TCR alpha and TCR beta chains were sequenced from each blood RNA sample. Concerning the study's data processing: Samples had a median of roughly 91,000 TCRs, with a range from about 23,224 to 700,000. The Decombinator software suite was used to annotate the V, J and CDR3 of the TCR reads. To make PS versus PT1 abundance plots, every sample was subsampled to the same number of TCRs (28,000). TCRs were defined as expanded if absent before sensitization and observed at least eight times at the 2-week time point. The public reads were run again by TCRdb, first through fastp at Q25 and then through MiXCR, and only productive beta chains were kept. Identical CDR3 proteins give one entry, which carries the most common genes and DNA. The V and J calls shown here were made by TCRdb, not taken from the authors' results. In all, the sample holds about 40,000 distinct CDR3 sequences, and about 10% of those were seen once. The top ten hold approximately 5.9% of the sample.

The input for sequencing was whole blood, taken in connection with sensitization to the hapten diphenylcyclopropenone (DPC). This sequence originates from a man aged 30 to 39 with alopecia areata. Some clones in this sample may be carry-over from other donors' samples. The chain links TRBV28 with TRBJ2-3, with the D gene not clear enough to name. In nucleotides, the sequence is TGTGCCAGCAGTCCCGGGACAGATACGCAGTATTTT. Its coded protein is CASSPGTDTQYF.